This paragraph reports one T cell receptor beta chain. What it binds is unknown. The data were obtained in a study of cytomegalovirus exposure and HLA in healthy donors. For the study at large: Unique TCRs numbering around 85 million, obtained from HLA-typed donors, made up an early data release. Points from the study as a whole: The presence/absence work took it that sequencing depth was about the same across donors.

The PCR was carried out with 60 Vbeta primers and 13 Jbeta primers. TCRdb keeps only in-frame clones here, not all; method: immunoSEQ multiplex PCR. The sample contains some 120,000 clones, 80% of which appear only once. Sequenced: PBMCs. This TCR came from a male donor in good health and CMV-seronegative.

CDR3 amino acids: CASSPRQEAYEQYF. The CDR3 DNA is TGTGCCAGCAGCCCTAGACAGGAGGCCTACGAGCAGTACTTC. This sequence joins TRBV7-6 and TRBJ2-7; weak D call: TRBD1 (6 bases). The germline V gene has CDR1 SGHVS and CDR2 FNYEAQ. This CDR3 is built from 14 residues. Trimming left V 5 bases short and J 2 bases short, with 13 bases between.